This TCR beta chain comes out of a study of siplizumab effects on memory and regulatory T cells. Trimming at V came to 1 base and at J to 5 bases, leaving 12 bases not matched to a gene. CDR3 length: 18 amino acids. Germline CDR1 reads LGHNT; CDR2 reads FRNRAP. The assay covered roughly 100,000 TCR templates per sample. Profiling relied on immunoSEQ multiplex PCR, and the TCRdb table lists in-frame clones only, not all of them. The sample includes approximately 100,000 clones, about nine tenths of them seen just once. This clone was seen a few times. Its antigen is unknown. General observations from the study: Alloreactive sequences traceable to unstimulated CD4+ memory cells declined significantly under siplizumab.

Sequencing was done on a sample of non-Treg CD4+ T cells sorted from blood. The rearrangement uses TRBV12-5 and TRBJ2-2; TRBD1 agrees at 8 bases. The receptor's source is a human donor in good health. This CDR3 is CASGLDRTGRKRTGELFF. In DNA form, the CDR3 reads TGTGCTAGTGGTTTGGACCGGACAGGGAGAAAGAGAACCGGGGAGCTGTTTTTT.